Sequencing of this T cell receptor (beta chain) was carried out in a study of CD8 T cells in ankylosing spondylitis. Many counts were recorded for this clonotype. Antigen: not known. Study-level points and caveats: It appeared that ankylosing spondylitis blood was characterized by a TCR beta motif of several highly homologous variants. The authors reported significant enrichment of disease-linked clones in matched ankylosing spondylitis synovial fluid.

Germline V gene lookup returns CDR1 DFQATT and CDR2 SNEGSKA (reference sequence). V trimming: 1 base; J trimming: 7 bases; junction bases outside the gene matches: 8. The CDR3 contains 17 residues. TCR beta libraries were made by quantitative 5'-RACE with molecular barcodes. A single record per CDR3 protein comes from TCRdb applying MiXCR to the 5' RACE reads. The table lists about 130,000 distinct CDR3 sequences, 9.3% of them singletons, with 2.5% to 4% in the top ten. Sequencing was carried out using blood, either unsorted or a sorted T cell fraction (not recorded which). The clonotype was recovered from a male donor with ankylosing spondylitis or in good health (not recorded which). This chain links TRBV20-1 with TRBJ2-2; 14 bases line up with TRBD2. CDR3 nucleotide sequence: TGCAGTGCTAGAGGGAAGGGACTAGCGGGAGTAGACGGGGAGCTGTTTTTT. Encoded protein: CSARGKGLAGVDGELFF.